Below are 14 T cell receptor beta chains sequenced from a single sample in a study of T-cell memory formation after mild COVID-19. MiXCR was run by TCRdb on the 5' RACE reads, yielding one entry per CDR3 protein. The data show over 350,000 distinct CDR3 sequences, with roughly 15% seen just once and roughly 21% held by the top ten. Source material: PBMCs or a T cell subset sorted from them (not recorded which). The origin of the receptors is a man between 18 and 35 years old who had mild COVID-19 (a few samples of this study predate the infection). Cell type and time point are not known.

The chain couples TRBV6-6 to TRBJ1-2; D gene uncertain. Germline loops: CDR1 MNHNY, CDR2 SVGAGI (reference sequence). This CDR3 is 15 amino acids long. Between the trimmed V and J ends, which lost 6 bases and 8 bases, there was a span of 22 bases. The CDR3 coding sequence is TGTGCCAGCAGAATAATAGGAGAGGGTAATGAGGGCTACACCTTC. It yields the protein CASRIIGEGNEGYTF.

This clonotype occurred a few times. The chain links TRBV7-2 to TRBJ2-7; D is ambiguous. The CDR3 is 13 amino acids. V was cut by 5 bases and J by 6 bases, with 14 bases left in between. Looked up from germline, CDR1 is SGHTA and CDR2 is FQGNSA. CDR3 sequence: CASSPRVLIEQYF. CDR3 in DNA: TGTGCCAGCAGCCCACGGGTCCTCATCGAGCAGTACTTC.

This chain connects TRBV4-1 to TRBJ1-6; possible D gene TRBD1, 6 bases. The CDR3 has 14 amino acids. V was cut by 3 bases and J by 10 bases, with 13 bases left in between. Germline V gene data show CDR1 as MGHRA and CDR2 as YSYEKL. The CDR3 bases are TGCGCCAGCAGCCAGGACCCAGGGGACTCACCCCTCCACTTT. Its protein product is CASSQDPGDSPLHF.

This clonotype was found a few times. The chain employs TRBV18 and TRBJ2-5, with a possible D match to TRBD1 (5 bases). The CDR3 is 15 residues long. V shed 5 bases and J shed 2 bases, with 15 bases lying between them. Germline V gene sequence: CDR1 KGHSH, CDR2 LQKENI. The CDR3 protein is CASSFQTGQQETQYF. The DNA of the CDR3 is TGTGCCAGCTCATTTCAAACAGGTCAGCAAGAGACCCAGTACTTC.

This clonotype was seen ten or more times. CDR3 in amino acids: CASSLGGGPETQYF. CDR3 in DNA: TGTGCCAGCAGCTTAGGTGGGGGCCCAGAGACCCAGTACTTC. The V and J genes are TRBV7-2 and TRBJ2-5; tentative D call: TRBD1 (6 bases). CDR1 is SGHTA, CDR2 FQGNSA, per germline. Trimming took 1 base from V and 4 from J, leaving 10 bases between them. CDR3 size: 14 residues.

In its sample, this clonotype was seen a few times. This chain joins TRBV25-1 and TRBJ2-3; TRBD2 is a possible D gene (6 bases). The V and J ends lost 6 bases and 6 bases respectively, with 25 bases between them. The CDR3 is 17 amino acids. The germline V gene has CDR1 MGHDK and CDR2 SYGVNS. For the CDR3, the DNA is TGTGCCAGCAGCCCCGGGACTCATATGGGGTTTGGTGATACGCAGTATTTT. Translation: CASSPGTHMGFGDTQYF.

Only a few counts were recorded for this clonotype. The chain uses TRBV7-9 and TRBJ2-1; 10 bases match TRBD2. After removal of 1 base from V and 9 bases from J, the junction contained 6 bases not matched to a gene. CDR1 SEHNR and CDR2 FQNEAQ come from the germline V gene (reference sequence). The CDR3 length is 15 residues. The DNA for the CDR3 is TGTGCCAGCAGCTTAGTCGGGGCTAGCGGGGGTGAGCAGTTCTTC. It specifies CASSLVGASGGEQFF.

This clonotype showed up just a few times. The chain carries TRBV29-1 and TRBJ1-2, with TRBD1 identical over 9 bases. The germline CDR1 and CDR2 sequences are SQVTM and ANQGSEA. The CDR3 loop spans 14 amino acids. Trimming took 6 bases from V and 0 from J; bases not matched to a gene: 5. The CDR3 loop reads CSVRTGETNYGYTF. DNA for the CDR3: TGCAGCGTAAGGACAGGGGAGACTAACTATGGCTACACCTTC.

This clonotype was counted a few times. The chain combines TRBV7-9 with TRBJ2-7, with D hard to call. V gave up 0 bases and J gave up 5 bases, with 8 bases separating them. The CDR3 has 13 residues. The germline gives CDR1 SEHNR, CDR2 FQNEAQ (reference sequence). CDR3 region: CASSLAHYNEQYV. CDR3 coding DNA: TGTGCCAGCAGCTTAGCTCATTACAACGAGCAGTACGTC.

This clonotype was detected a few times. This sequence joins TRBV29-1 and TRBJ2-7, with 11 nucleotides matching TRBD2. The CDR3 loop spans 13 amino acids. V lost 5 bases to trimming and J lost 4 bases; unmatched junction nucleotides: 4. Germline CDR1 and CDR2: SQVTM and ANQGSEA. For the CDR3, the DNA is TGCAGCGTTATGCTAGCGGGGGGTTACGAGCAGTACTTC. Protein product: CSVMLAGGYEQYF.

This clonotype was found many times. The rearrangement uses TRBV5-6 and TRBJ2-3; no reliable D call. The CDR3 runs 15 residues. Germline V gives CDR1 SGHDT, CDR2 YYEEEE. V gave up 3 bases and J gave up 4 bases, with 15 bases separating them. The CDR3 loop reads CASSSPSRQADTQYF. In nucleotides, the CDR3 is TGTGCCAGCAGCTCTCCCTCGCGGCAGGCAGATACGCAGTATTTT.

V is TRBV20-1 and J is TRBJ1-1; D is perhaps TRBD1 (5 bases). Deletions cut 3 bases from V and 3 bases from J, with 14 bases between. CDR3 length equals 14 residues. The V gene's germline CDR1 is DFQATT and CDR2 SNEGSKA (reference sequence). In DNA, the CDR3 is TGCAGTGCTAGTAATAGGCAGGGTCACACTGAAGCTTTCTTT. This codes for CSASNRQGHTEAFF.

This rearrangement joins TRBV3-1 to TRBJ2-2, with D perhaps given as TRBD1 or TRBD2 (5 bases each). Germline V gives CDR1 LGHDT, CDR2 YNNKEL (reference sequence). The CDR3 covers 14 residues. With 3 bases removed from V and 5 bases from J, the gap between germline ends came to 10 bases. This chain's CDR3 is CASSQGEGTGELFF. CDR3 DNA: TGTGCCAGCAGCCAGGGGGAAGGGACCGGGGAGCTGTTTTTT.

A few counts support this clonotype. The V call is TRBV27, the J call TRBJ1-1; 8 bases are a match to TRBD1. CDR3 size: 12 residues. Germline values: CDR1 MNHEY, CDR2 SMNVEV (reference sequence). V gave up 5 bases and J gave up 10 bases; unmatched junction bases: 6. As DNA, the CDR3 is TGTGCCAGCAGTCCCAGGGGGCGGTTAGCTTTCTTT. Its protein is CASSPRGRLAFF.